These 26 T cell receptor beta chains share one sample of origin, sequenced in a study of blood T cell repertoires in COVID-19. The assay was immunoSEQ multiplex PCR, and TCRdb's table has in-frame clones only and misses some. The table records 20,000 to 25,000 clones, around 83% of them present only once. Input material: peripheral blood. These receptors all come from an older man with acute or convalescent COVID-19.

The gene calls are TRBV7-2 and TRBJ2-1; 9 bases map to TRBD2. From germline, CDR1 is SGHTA and CDR2 FQGNSA. The CDR3 sequence is 17 residues long. V lost 6 bases and J lost 5; bases outside the gene matches: 14. The CDR3 coding sequence is TGTGCCAGCAGGCGCTCGGCGGGACTAGCTCCCCACAATGAGCAGTTCTTC. Amino acid sequence: CASRRSAGLAPHNEQFF. The whole variable domain, remainder taken from reference TRBV7-2 and TRBJ2-1, is GAGVSQSPSNKVTEKGKDVELRCDPISGHTALYWYRQSLGQGLEFLIYFQGNSAPDKSGLPSDRFSAERTGGSVSTLTIQRTQQEDSAVYLCASRRSAGLAPHNEQFFGPGTRLTVL.

The genes are TRBV6-5 and TRBJ1-2; D gene uncertain. Germline loops: CDR1 MNHEY, CDR2 SVGAGI. There are 12 residues in the CDR3. V was clipped by 9 bases and J by 0 bases, with 8 bases between them. This chain's CDR3 is CASLSANYGYTF. CDR3 in DNA: TGTGCCAGTCTGAGCGCTAACTATGGCTACACCTTC.

The chain employs TRBV7-3 and TRBJ1-1; D not resolved. Germline V lookup: CDR1 SGHTA, CDR2 FQGTGA. The V and J ends lost 5 bases and 1 base respectively, with 11 bases between them. The CDR3 has 14 amino acids. CDR3 in DNA: TGTGCCAGCAGCCTATCAGCGAGGAACACTGAAGCTTTCTTT. This gives the protein CASSLSARNTEAFF.

The rearrangement uses TRBV9 and TRBJ1-4; 7 positions match TRBD1. J gave up 3 bases and V 2 bases, and 4 bases lay outside the gene matches. The CDR3 runs 15 residues. The germline V gene has CDR1 SGDLS and CDR2 YYNGEE. The CDR3 protein is CASSVSGQPNEKLFF. The CDR3 nucleotides read TGTGCCAGCAGCGTCTCGGGACAGCCTAATGAAAAACTGTTTTTT. Full variable domain (remainder filled in from reference TRBV9 and TRBJ1-4): DSGVTQTPKHLITATGQRVTLRCSPRSGDLSVYWYQQSLDQGLQFLIQYYNGEERAKGNILERFSAQQFPDLHSELNLSSLELGDSALYFCASSVSGQPNEKLFFGSGTQLSVL.

The chain joins TRBV19 to TRBJ2-7; 8 nucleotides align to TRBD2. Germline-derived CDR1 and CDR2 are LNHDA and SQIVND (reference sequence). This CDR3 contains 14 residues. The junction had 10 bases not matched to a gene; V was cut back by 7 bases and J by 5 bases. CDR3 in amino acids: CASKPQAGVNEQYF. CDR3 bases: TGTGCCAGTAAGCCGCAAGCGGGAGTGAACGAGCAGTACTTC.

The chain combines TRBV28 with TRBJ2-3, with 7 bases lining up with TRBD2. Unmatched junction bases numbered 1, after V lost 2 bases and J lost 8 bases. CDR3 length: 12 residues. Germline V gene sequence: CDR1 MDHEN, CDR2 SYDVKM. CDR3 nucleotide sequence: TGTGCCAGCAGTTTAAGCGGGGTTACGCAGTATTTT. Protein product: CASSLSGVTQYF.

V and J are TRBV27 and TRBJ2-1; D possibly corresponds to TRBD1 (6 bases). CDR1 MNHEY and CDR2 SMNVEV come from the germline V gene (reference sequence). The V end was cut by 6 bases, the J end by 2 bases, with 14 bases between. CDR3 length: 15 residues. CDR3 in DNA: TGTGCCAGCAGGCTAGACAGGCCTACCTACAATGAGCAGTTCTTC. It specifies CASRLDRPTYNEQFF.

The chain uses TRBV27 and TRBJ2-7, with D perhaps matching TRBD2 (5 bases). The CDR3 has 16 amino acids. CDR1 is MNHEY, CDR2 SMNVEV, per germline (reference sequence). With 1 base removed from V and 2 bases from J, the gap between germline ends came to 15 bases. The CDR3 nucleotides are TGTGCCAGCAGTTTATTCGCCCGCAGCGGACCCTACGAGCAGTACTTC. Its translation: CASSLFARSGPYEQYF.

The chain carries TRBV2 and TRBJ1-6; possible D gene TRBD1, 5 bases. V was shortened by 7 bases and J by 7 bases, with 11 bases between the two germline ends. CDR3 length: 13 residues. Per germline, CDR1 SNHLY and CDR2 FYNNEI. This chain's CDR3 is CASNEDTNSPLHF. The DNA of the CDR3 is TGTGCCAGCAACGAGGACACCAATTCACCCCTCCACTTT.

V usage is TRBV7-9 and J usage is TRBJ2-1; no clear D. Germline assignment: CDR1 SEHNR and CDR2 FQNEAQ (reference sequence). The CDR3 is made up of 15 amino acids. V lost 3 bases to trimming and J lost 9 bases, with 18 bases between them. The CDR3 sequence is CASSFDDRGLSEQFF. The CDR3, as DNA: TGTGCCAGCAGCTTCGATGACCGCGGATTGAGTGAGCAGTTCTTC.

Only a few counts were recorded for this clone. The rearrangement joins TRBV7-9 to TRBJ1-1; the D is unclear. Between the trimmed V and J ends, which lost 5 bases and 0 bases, there was a span of 16 bases. The CDR3 runs to 16 residues. Per germline, CDR1 SEHNR and CDR2 FQNEAQ (reference sequence). The DNA for the CDR3 is TGTGCCAGCAGCGACGCGAAGGGAGGAATGAACACTGAAGCTTTCTTT. Translated: CASSDAKGGMNTEAFF.

The J gene is TRBJ2-1, the V gene TRBV9; D gene uncertain. Per the germline V gene, CDR1 is SGDLS and CDR2 is YYNGEE. Trimming left V 0 bases short and J 8 bases short, with 9 bases between. The CDR3 contains 13 residues. The CDR3: CASSVGWAHEQFF. CDR3 sequence (DNA): TGTGCCAGCAGCGTAGGCTGGGCCCATGAGCAGTTCTTC.

The chain has TRBV6-2 or TRBV6-3 and TRBJ1-5; tentatively, D is TRBD1 (5 bases). Germline CDR1 and CDR2: MNHEY and SVGEGT. Trimming left V 6 bases short and J 2 bases short, with 14 bases between. The CDR3 contains 15 residues. The CDR3 DNA is TGTGCCAGCAGCCATATCACACAGGGCAATCAGCCCCAGCATTTT. It yields the protein CASSHITQGNQPQHF.

This clone was detected a few times. This sequence joins TRBV6-2 or TRBV6-3 and TRBJ1-4, with 7 bases lining up with TRBD1. The V gene's germline CDR1 is MNHEY and CDR2 SVGEGT. V shed 5 bases, J shed 1 base, and the junction held 1 base outside the gene matches. The CDR3 is 14 amino acids. This CDR3 reads CASSAGGTNEKLFF. The CDR3 coding sequence is TGTGCCAGCAGTGCAGGGGGAACTAATGAAAAACTGTTTTTT.

The chain is built from TRBV27 and TRBJ2-6; D gene uncertain. Trimming took 3 bases from V and 0 from J, leaving 12 bases between them. This CDR3 spans 17 amino acids. Germline values: CDR1 MNHEY, CDR2 SMNVEV (reference sequence). DNA of the CDR3: TGTGCCAGCAGTTTCCGGCGACATGTCTCTGGGGCCAACGTCCTGACTTTC. It is translated as CASSFRRHVSGANVLTF.

The rearrangement uses TRBV14 and TRBJ2-1; 8 bases match TRBD2. Germline trimming cut 6 bases from V and 5 bases from J; bases unmatched to any gene: 9. Germline CDR1 and CDR2: SGHDN and FVKESK. This CDR3 has 15 residues. Here the CDR3 DNA reads TGTGCCAGCAGTAAAGGGACTAGTGGAGACAATGAGCAGTTCTTC. This gives the protein CASSKGTSGDNEQFF.

The chain recombines TRBV2 with TRBJ2-1; TRBD1 matches 7 bases. This CDR3 has 14 amino acids. Trimming cost V 5 bases and J 6 bases; bases outside gene matches: 7. Germline CDR1 and CDR2: SNHLY and FYNNEI. CDR3 loop: CASSQEGGSNEQFF. DNA for the CDR3: TGTGCCAGCAGTCAGGAAGGGGGCTCCAATGAGCAGTTCTTC.

This sequence joins TRBV5-1 and TRBJ1-6, with D maybe TRBD1 (5 bases). The V gene lost 2 bases and the J gene lost 6 bases, with 9 bases spanning the gap. CDR3 length: 14 amino acids. The germline gives CDR1 SGHRS, CDR2 YFSETQ. The CDR3 protein is CASSLGDSNSPLHF. CDR3 DNA sequence: TGCGCCAGCAGCTTAGGGGACTCTAATTCACCCCTCCACTTT.

The chain carries TRBV7-2 and TRBJ1-2, with 12 bases matching TRBD1. Germline CDR1 and CDR2: SGHTA and FQGNSA. CDR3 length: 17 residues. The V gene end was trimmed by 0 bases and the J gene end by 4 bases; junction bases not matched to a gene: 6. The CDR3 nucleotides read TGTGCCAGCAGCTTAGCAAGGGGACAGGGGGCAAGCTATGGCTACACCTTC. Translation gives CASSLARGQGASYGYTF.

This clone came up once. J is TRBJ2-7 and V is TRBV30; D perhaps matches TRBD2 (5 bases). This CDR3 spans 12 amino acids. V was shortened by 0 bases and J by 3 bases, with 6 bases between the two germline ends. Germline V gene sequence: CDR1 GTSNPN, CDR2 SVGIG (reference sequence). The CDR3 sequence: CAWSVTSYEQYF. CDR3 sequence (DNA): TGTGCCTGGAGTGTAACTAGCTACGAGCAGTACTTC.

The chain is built from TRBV6-4 and TRBJ1-1, with 8 bases aligning to TRBD1. CDR1 is MRHNA and CDR2 is SNTAGT in the germline V gene. This CDR3 is 18 amino acids long. J gave up 4 bases and V 0 bases, and 13 bases lay outside the gene matches. CDR3: CASSDSDRDRYCFTEAFF. In DNA form, the CDR3 reads TGTGCCAGCAGTGACTCGGATCGGGACAGGTATTGCTTCACTGAAGCTTTCTTT.

The genes are TRBV5-8 and TRBJ1-5, with TRBD1 as a possible D gene (5 bases). The ends were cut back, 4 bases at V and 3 bases at J, with 14 bases in the middle. Germline V CDR1 and CDR2: SGHTS, YDEGEE. The CDR3 covers 15 residues. The CDR3 sequence is CASSEMGQYNQPQHF. CDR3 nucleotide sequence: TGTGCCAGCAGCGAAATGGGGCAGTACAATCAGCCCCAGCATTTT.

V is TRBV3-1 (or the pseudogene TRBV3-2) and J is TRBJ1-3; the D is unclear. V lost 0 bases to trimming and J lost 0 bases, with 9 bases between them. Germline values: CDR1 LGHDT, CDR2 YNNKEL (reference sequence). The CDR3 length is 16 residues. CDR3 DNA sequence: TGTGCCAGCAGCCAAGAATTCACAGCCTCTGGAAACACCATATATTTT. Its protein is CASSQEFTASGNTIYF.

The V call is TRBV4-2, the J call TRBJ2-3; D perhaps matches TRBD2 (7 bases). This CDR3 spans 20 amino acids. Germline V CDR1 and CDR2: LGHNA, YNFKEQ. V lost 0 bases to trimming and J lost 4 bases, with 26 bases between them. CDR3 bases: TGTGCCAGCAGCCAAGATTTTAATCGAGTCAGGGGAGGGTCCGCAGATACGCAGTATTTT. It specifies CASSQDFNRVRGGSADTQYF.

This chain joins TRBV28 and TRBJ2-7; D is perhaps TRBD1 (7 bases). Germline assignment: CDR1 MDHEN and CDR2 SYDVKM. Trimming stripped 6 bases from V and 3 bases from J, with 18 bases between. CDR3 length equals 15 residues. Here the CDR3 DNA reads TGTGCCAGCAGCCCGCCGGGGCAGGGGGGCTACGAGCAGTACTTC. Protein sequence: CASSPPGQGGYEQYF.

The count of this clone is one. This chain connects TRBV19 to TRBJ2-7; D is possibly TRBD2 (6 bases). This CDR3 has 14 residues. V lost 4 bases to trimming and J lost 0 bases, with 10 bases between them. Germline V gene lookup returns CDR1 LNHDA and CDR2 SQIVND (reference sequence). This CDR3 reads CASSRDGSSYEQYF. As DNA, the CDR3 is TGTGCCAGTAGTAGGGACGGGAGCTCCTACGAGCAGTACTTC.